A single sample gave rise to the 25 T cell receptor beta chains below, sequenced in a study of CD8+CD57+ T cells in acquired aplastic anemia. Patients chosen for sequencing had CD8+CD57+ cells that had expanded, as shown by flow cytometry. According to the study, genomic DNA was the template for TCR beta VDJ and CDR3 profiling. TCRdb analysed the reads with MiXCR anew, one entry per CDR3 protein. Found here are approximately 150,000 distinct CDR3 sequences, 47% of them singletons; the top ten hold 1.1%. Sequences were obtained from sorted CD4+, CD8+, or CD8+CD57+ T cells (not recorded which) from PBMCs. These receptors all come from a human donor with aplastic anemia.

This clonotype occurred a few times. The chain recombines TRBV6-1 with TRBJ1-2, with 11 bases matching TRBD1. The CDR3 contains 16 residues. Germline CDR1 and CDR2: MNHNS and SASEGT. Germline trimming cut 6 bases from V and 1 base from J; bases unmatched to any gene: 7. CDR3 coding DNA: TGTGCCAGCAGCACGGACAGGGGGCTCCGTAACTATGGCTACACCTTC. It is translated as CASSTDRGLRNYGYTF.

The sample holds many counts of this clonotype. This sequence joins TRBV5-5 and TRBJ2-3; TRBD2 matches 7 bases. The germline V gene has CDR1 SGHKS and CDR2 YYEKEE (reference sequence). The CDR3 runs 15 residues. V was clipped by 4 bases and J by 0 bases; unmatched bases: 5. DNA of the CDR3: TGTGCCAGCAGCCGGGGGGTTCCTAGCACAGATACGCAGTATTTT. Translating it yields CASSRGVPSTDTQYF. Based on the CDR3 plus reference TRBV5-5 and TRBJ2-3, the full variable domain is DAGVTQSPTHLIKTRGQQVTLRCSPISGHKSVSWYQQVLGQGPQFIFQYYEKEERGRGNFPDRFSARQFPNYSSELNVNALLLGDSALYLCASSRGVPSTDTQYFGPGTRLTVL.

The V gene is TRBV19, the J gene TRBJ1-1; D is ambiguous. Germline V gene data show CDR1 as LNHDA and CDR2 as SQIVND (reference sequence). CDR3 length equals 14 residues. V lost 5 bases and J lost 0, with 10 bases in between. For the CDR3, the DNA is TGTGCCAGTAGTTCCGTTGGGGTGAACACTGAAGCTTTCTTT. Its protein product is CASSSVGVNTEAFF.

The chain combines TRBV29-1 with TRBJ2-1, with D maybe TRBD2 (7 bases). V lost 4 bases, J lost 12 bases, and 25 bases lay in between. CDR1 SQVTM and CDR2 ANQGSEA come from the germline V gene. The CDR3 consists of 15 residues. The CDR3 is CSVVWEGEGLSWQFF. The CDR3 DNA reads TGCAGCGTTGTTTGGGAGGGGGAGGGACTGAGTTGGCAGTTCTTC.

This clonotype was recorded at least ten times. This CDR3 reads CASSPAVFTPLHF. The DNA of the CDR3 is TGTGCCAGCAGCCCGGCTGTATTCACTCCCCTCCACTTT. V is TRBV7-2 and J is TRBJ1-6; no clear D gene. Trimming removed 5 bases at V and 13 bases at J, with 15 bases between. The length of the CDR3 is 13 residues. Germline V gene lookup returns CDR1 SGHTA and CDR2 FQGNSA.

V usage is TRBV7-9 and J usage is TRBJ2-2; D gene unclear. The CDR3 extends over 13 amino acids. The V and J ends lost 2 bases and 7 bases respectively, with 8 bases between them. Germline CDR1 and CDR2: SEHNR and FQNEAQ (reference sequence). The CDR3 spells CASSLLSDGELFF. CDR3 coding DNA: TGTGCCAGCAGCTTATTAAGTGACGGGGAGCTGTTTTTT.

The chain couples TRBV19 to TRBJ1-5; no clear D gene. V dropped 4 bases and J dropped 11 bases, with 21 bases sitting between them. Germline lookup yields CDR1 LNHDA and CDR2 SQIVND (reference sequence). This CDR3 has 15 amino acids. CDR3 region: CASSNVKIVGSAQHF. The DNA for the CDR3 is TGTGCCAGTAGTAATGTCAAGATTGTTGGCTCGGCCCAGCATTTT.

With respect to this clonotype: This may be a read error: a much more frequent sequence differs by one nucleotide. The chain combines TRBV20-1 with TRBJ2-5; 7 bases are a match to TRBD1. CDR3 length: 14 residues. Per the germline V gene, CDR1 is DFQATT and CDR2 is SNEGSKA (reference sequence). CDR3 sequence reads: CGARDRAATETQYF. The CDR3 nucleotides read TGCGGTGCTAGAGACAGGGCCGCAACAGAGACCCAGTACTTC.

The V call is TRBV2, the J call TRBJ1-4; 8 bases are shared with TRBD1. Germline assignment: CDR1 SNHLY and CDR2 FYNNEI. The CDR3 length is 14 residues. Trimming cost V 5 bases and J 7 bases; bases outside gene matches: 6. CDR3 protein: CASSQDRGGEKLFF. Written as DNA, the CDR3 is TGTGCCAGCAGTCAAGACAGGGGAGGTGAAAAACTGTTTTTT.

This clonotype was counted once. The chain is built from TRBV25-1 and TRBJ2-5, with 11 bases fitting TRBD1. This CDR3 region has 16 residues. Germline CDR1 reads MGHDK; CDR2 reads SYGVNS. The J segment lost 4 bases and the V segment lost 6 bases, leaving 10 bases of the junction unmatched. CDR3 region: CASSVEGTGGSETQYF. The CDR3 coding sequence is TGTGCCAGCAGCGTGGAGGGGACAGGGGGTTCAGAGACCCAGTACTTC.

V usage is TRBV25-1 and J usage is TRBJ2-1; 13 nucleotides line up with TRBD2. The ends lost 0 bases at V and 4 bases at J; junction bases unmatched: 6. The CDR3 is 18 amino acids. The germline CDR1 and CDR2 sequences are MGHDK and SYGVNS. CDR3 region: CASSEYRTSGGRYNEQFF. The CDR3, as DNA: TGTGCCAGCAGTGAATATAGGACTAGCGGGGGACGATACAATGAGCAGTTCTTC.

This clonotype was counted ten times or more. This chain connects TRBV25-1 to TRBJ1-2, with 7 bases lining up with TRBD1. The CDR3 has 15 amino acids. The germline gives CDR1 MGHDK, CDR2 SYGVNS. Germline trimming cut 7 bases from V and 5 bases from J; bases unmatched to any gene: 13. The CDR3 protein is CASTNRTGGRYGYTF. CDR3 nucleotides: TGTGCCAGCACCAACCGGACAGGCGGGAGGTATGGCTACACCTTC.

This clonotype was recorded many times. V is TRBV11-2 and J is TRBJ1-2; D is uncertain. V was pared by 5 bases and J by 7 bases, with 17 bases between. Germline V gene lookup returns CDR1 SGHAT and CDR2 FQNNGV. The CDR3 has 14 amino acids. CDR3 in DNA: TGTGCCAGCAGCCCTCGGGCAAGGGTGGGTGGCTACACCTTC. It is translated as CASSPRARVGGYTF.

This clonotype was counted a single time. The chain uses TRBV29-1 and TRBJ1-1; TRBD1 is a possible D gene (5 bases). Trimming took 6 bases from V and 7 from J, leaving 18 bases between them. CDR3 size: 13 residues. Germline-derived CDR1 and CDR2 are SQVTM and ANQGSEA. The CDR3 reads CSVTGPRGYEAFF. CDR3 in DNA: TGCAGCGTCACCGGGCCCCGGGGGTATGAAGCTTTCTTT.

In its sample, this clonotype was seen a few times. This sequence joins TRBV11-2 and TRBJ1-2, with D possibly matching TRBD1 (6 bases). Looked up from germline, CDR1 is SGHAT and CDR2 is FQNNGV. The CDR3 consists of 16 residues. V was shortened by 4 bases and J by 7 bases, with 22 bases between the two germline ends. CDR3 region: CASSSTTGALIVGYTF. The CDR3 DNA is TGTGCCAGCAGCTCCACCACGGGGGCCCTTATTGTTGGCTACACCTTC.

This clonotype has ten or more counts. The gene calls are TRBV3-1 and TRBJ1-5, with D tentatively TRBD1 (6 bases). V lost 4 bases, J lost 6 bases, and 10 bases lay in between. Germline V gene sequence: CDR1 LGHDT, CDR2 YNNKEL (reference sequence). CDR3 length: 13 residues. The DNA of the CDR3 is TGTGCCAGCAGCCCGGGCAGGGGTCAGCCCCAGCATTTT. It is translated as CASSPGRGQPQHF.

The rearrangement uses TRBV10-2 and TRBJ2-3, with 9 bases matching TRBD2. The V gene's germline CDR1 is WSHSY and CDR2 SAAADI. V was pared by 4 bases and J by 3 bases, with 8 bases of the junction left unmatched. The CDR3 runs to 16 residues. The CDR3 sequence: CASSGSQAGGTDTQYF. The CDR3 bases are TGCGCCAGCAGTGGATCACAGGCGGGGGGGACAGATACGCAGTATTTT.

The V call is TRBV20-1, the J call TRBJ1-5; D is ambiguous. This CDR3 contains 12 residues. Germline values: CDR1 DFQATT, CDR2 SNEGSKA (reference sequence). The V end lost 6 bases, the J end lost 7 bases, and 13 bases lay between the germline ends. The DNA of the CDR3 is TGCAGTGCACGGAGAGGTCTCCAGCCCCAGCATTTT. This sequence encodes CSARRGLQPQHF.

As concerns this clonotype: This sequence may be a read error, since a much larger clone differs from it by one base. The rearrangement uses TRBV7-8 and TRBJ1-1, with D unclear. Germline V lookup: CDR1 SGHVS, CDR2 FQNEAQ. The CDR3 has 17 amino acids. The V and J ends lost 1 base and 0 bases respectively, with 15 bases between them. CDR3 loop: CASSLGVGSFLNTEAFF. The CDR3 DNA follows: TGTGCCAGCAGCTTAGGGGTGGGGAGTTTTTTGAACACTGAAGCTTTCTTT.

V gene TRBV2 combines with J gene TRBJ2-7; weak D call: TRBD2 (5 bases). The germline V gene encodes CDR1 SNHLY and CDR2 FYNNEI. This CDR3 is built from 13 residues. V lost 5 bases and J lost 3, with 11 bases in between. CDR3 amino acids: CASSSGRGYEQYF. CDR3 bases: TGTGCCAGCAGTTCTGGACGGGGCTACGAGCAGTACTTC. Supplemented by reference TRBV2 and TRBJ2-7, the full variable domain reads EPEVTQTPSHQVTQMGQEVILRCVPISNHLYFYWYRQILGQKVEFLVSFYNNEISEKSEIFDDQFSVERPDGSNFTLKIRSTKLEDSAMYFCASSSGRGYEQYFGPGTRLTVT.

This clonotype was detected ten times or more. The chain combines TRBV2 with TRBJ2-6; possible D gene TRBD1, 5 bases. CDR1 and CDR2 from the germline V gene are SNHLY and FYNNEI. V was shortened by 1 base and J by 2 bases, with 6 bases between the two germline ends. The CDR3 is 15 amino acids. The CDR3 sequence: CASSEEGTGANVLTF. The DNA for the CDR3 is TGTGCCAGCAGTGAAGAGGGGACTGGGGCCAACGTCCTGACTTTC.

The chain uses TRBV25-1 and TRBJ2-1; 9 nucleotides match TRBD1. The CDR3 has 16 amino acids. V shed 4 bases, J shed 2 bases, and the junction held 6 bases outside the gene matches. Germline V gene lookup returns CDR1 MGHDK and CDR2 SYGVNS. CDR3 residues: CASSVVNRGPYNEQFF. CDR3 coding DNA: TGTGCCAGCAGTGTCGTCAACAGGGGGCCCTACAATGAGCAGTTCTTC.

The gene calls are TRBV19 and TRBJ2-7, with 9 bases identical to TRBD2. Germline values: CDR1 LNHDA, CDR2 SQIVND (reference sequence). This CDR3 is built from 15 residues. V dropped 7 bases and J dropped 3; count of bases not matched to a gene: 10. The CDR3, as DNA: TGTGCCAGTACCAATGGGGCTAGCGGGAACTACGAGCAGTACTTC. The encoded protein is CASTNGASGNYEQYF.

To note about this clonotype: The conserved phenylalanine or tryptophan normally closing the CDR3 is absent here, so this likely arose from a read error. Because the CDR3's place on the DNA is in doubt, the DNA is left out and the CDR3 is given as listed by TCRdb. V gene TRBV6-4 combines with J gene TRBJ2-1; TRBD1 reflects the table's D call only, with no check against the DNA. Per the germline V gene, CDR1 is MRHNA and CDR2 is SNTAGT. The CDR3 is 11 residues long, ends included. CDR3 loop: CASNEGQGAPL.

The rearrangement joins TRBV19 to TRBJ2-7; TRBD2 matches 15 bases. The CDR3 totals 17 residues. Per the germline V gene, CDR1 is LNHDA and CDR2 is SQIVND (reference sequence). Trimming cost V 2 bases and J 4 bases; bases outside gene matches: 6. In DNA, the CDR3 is TGTGCCAGTAGTATATCTAGGGGACTAGCGGGAGGTTACGAGCAGTACTTC. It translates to CASSISRGLAGGYEQYF. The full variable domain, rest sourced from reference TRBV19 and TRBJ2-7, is DGGITQSPKYLFRKEGQNVTLSCEQNLNHDAMYWYRQDPGQGLRLIYYSQIVNDFQKGDIAEGYSVSREKKESFPLTVTSAQKNPTAFYLCASSISRGLAGGYEQYFGPGTRLTVT.